The 8 T cell receptor beta chains in this list originate from one sample, sequenced in a study of blood T cell repertoires in COVID-19. Sequenced by immunoSEQ multiplex PCR; TCRdb stores in-frame clones only, minus some. The sample includes 130,000 to 150,000 clones, about 79% of them seen just once. The sample consisted of peripheral blood. These receptors were collected from a woman older than 75 with acute or convalescent COVID-19.

This rearrangement joins TRBV27 to TRBJ2-3; D is undetermined. CDR1 and CDR2 (germline): MNHEY, SMNVEV (reference sequence). V lost 6 bases and J lost 1, with 11 bases in between. This CDR3 region has 14 residues. CDR3: CASSSGDGTDTQYF. The CDR3 DNA follows: TGTGCCAGCAGCTCAGGTGACGGCACAGATACGCAGTATTTT.

This clone appeared a few times. This sequence joins TRBV6-2 or TRBV6-3 and TRBJ1-1, with 7 bases lining up with TRBD1. CDR3 length: 14 amino acids. V gave up 4 bases and J gave up 2 bases; unmatched junction bases: 4. The germline gives CDR1 MNHEY, CDR2 SVGEGT. The CDR3 nucleotides read TGTGCCAGCAGTTTGGGGGACAGAAACACTGAAGCTTTCTTT. Amino acids: CASSLGDRNTEAFF.

The chain couples TRBV5-4 to TRBJ1-1, with D perhaps TRBD1 (5 bases). The ends were cut back, 4 bases at V and 5 bases at J, with 18 bases in the middle. CDR1 and CDR2 from the germline V gene are SGHNT and YYREEE (reference sequence). The CDR3 is 15 residues long. The CDR3 sequence: CASSPGGATGTEAFF. In DNA form, the CDR3 reads TGTGCCAGCAGCCCCGGCGGGGCCACTGGGACTGAAGCTTTCTTT.

The chain couples TRBV18 to TRBJ1-4; 8 positions match TRBD1. The trim removed 0 bases at V and 7 bases at J, leaving 4 bases unmatched. CDR1 and CDR2 (germline): KGHSH, LQKENI. This CDR3 is 15 amino acids long. CDR3 DNA: TGTGCCAGCTCACCACCGAAAGACAGGGGTGAAAAACTGTTTTTT. The encoded protein is CASSPPKDRGEKLFF.

The chain links TRBV19 to TRBJ1-3; D remains unclear. From germline, CDR1 is LNHDA and CDR2 SQIVND (reference sequence). Trimming removed 10 bases from V and 0 bases from J, with 13 bases in between. The CDR3 has 14 amino acids. The CDR3 reads CATEREHSGNTIYF. The CDR3 DNA reads TGTGCCACCGAAAGGGAGCACTCTGGAAACACCATATATTTT.

V gene TRBV24-1 combines with J gene TRBJ2-3; 9 nucleotides align to TRBD1. Losses at the gene ends were 3 bases for V and 0 bases for J; bases not matched to a gene: 6. The CDR3 covers 17 residues. Per germline, CDR1 KGHDR and CDR2 SFDVKD. The CDR3 nucleotides are TGTGCCACCAGTGATGGCACAGGGGGCTTTAGCACAGATACGCAGTATTTT. This encodes CATSDGTGGFSTDTQYF.

This chain uses TRBV4-1 with TRBJ1-4; D perhaps matches TRBD1 (5 bases). The CDR3 length is 18 residues. CDR1 is MGHRA and CDR2 is YSYEKL in the germline V gene. Trimming cost V 1 base and J 3 bases, with 18 bases left between them. For the CDR3, the DNA is TGCGCCAGCAGCCAAGTCGGGGACTTGGGGAGGGCTAATGAAAAACTGTTTTTT. The encoded protein is CASSQVGDLGRANEKLFF.

The rearrangement joins TRBV7-3 to TRBJ2-7; weak D call: TRBD1 (6 bases). Germline-derived CDR1 and CDR2 are SGHTA and FQGTGA. The CDR3 sequence is 15 residues long. Trimming cost V 5 bases and J 1 base, with 15 bases left between them. The CDR3 is CASSQGTSGSYEQYF. CDR3 nucleotide sequence: TGTGCCAGCAGCCAGGGGACCTCCGGTTCCTACGAGCAGTACTTC.